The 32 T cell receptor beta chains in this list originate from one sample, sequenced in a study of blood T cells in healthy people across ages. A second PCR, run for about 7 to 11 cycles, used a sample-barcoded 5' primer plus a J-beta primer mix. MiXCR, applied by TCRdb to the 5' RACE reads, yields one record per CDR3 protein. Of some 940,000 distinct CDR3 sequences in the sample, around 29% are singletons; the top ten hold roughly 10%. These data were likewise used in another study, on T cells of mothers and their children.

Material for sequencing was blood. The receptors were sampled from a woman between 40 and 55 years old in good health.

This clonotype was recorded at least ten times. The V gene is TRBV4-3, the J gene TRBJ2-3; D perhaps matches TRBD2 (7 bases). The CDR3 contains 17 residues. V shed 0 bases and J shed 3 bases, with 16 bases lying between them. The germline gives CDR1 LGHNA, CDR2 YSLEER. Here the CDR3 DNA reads TGCGCCAGCAGCCAAGATATCCTCCGGGGGGCGACAGATACGCAGTATTTT. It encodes CASSQDILRGATDTQYF.

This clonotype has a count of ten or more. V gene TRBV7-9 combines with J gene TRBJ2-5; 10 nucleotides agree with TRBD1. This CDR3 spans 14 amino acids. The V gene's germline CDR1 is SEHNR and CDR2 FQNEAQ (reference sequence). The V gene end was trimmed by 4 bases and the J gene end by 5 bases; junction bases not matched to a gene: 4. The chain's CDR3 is CASSSTGGIETQYF. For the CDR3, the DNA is TGTGCCAGCAGCTCGACAGGGGGCATTGAGACCCAGTACTTC. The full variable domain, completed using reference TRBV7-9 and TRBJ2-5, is DTGVSQNPRHKITKRGQNVTFRCDPISEHNRLYWYRQTLGQGPEFLTYFQNEAQLEKSRLLSDRFSAERPKGSFSTLEIQRTEQGDSAMYLCASSSTGGIETQYFGPGTRLLVL.

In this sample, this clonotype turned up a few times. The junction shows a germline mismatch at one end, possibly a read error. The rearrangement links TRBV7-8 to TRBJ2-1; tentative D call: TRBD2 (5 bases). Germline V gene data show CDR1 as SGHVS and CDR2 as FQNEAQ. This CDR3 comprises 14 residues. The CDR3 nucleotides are TGTGCCAGCAGCTTAGACGGGAACTACAATGAGCGGTTCTTC. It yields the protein CASSLDGNYNERFF.

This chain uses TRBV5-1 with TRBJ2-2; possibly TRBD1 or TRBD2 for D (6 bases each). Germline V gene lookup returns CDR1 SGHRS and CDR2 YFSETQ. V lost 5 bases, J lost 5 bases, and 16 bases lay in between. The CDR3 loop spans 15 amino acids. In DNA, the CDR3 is TGCGCCAGCAGTCCTGACCGGGGGCTAACCGGGGAGCTGTTTTTT. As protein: CASSPDRGLTGELFF. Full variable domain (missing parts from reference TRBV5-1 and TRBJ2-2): KAGVTQTPRYLIKTRGQQVTLSCSPISGHRSVSWYQQTPGQGLQFLFEYFSETQRNKGNFPGRFSGRQFSNSRSEMNVSTLELGDSALYLCASSPDRGLTGELFFGEGSRLTVL.

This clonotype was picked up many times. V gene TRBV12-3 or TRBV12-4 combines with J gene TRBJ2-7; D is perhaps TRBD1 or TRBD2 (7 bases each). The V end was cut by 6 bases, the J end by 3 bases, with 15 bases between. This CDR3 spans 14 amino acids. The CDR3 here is CASRSTGRGYEQYF. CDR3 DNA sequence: TGTGCCAGCAGGTCGACAGGGAGGGGCTACGAGCAGTACTTC.

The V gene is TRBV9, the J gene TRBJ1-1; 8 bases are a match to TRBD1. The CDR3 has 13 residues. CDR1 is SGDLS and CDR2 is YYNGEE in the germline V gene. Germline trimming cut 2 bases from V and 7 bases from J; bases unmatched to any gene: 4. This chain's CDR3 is CASSVGQGYEAFF. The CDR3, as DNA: TGTGCCAGCAGCGTTGGACAGGGCTATGAAGCTTTCTTT.

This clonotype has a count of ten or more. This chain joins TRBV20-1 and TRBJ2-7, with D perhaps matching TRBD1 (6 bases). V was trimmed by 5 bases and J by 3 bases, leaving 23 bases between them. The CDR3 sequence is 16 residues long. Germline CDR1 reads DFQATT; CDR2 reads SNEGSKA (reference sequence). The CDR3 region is CSAVLGTGLTLYEQYF. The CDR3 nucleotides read TGCAGTGCTGTCCTGGGAACAGGGCTAACTCTCTACGAGCAGTACTTC.

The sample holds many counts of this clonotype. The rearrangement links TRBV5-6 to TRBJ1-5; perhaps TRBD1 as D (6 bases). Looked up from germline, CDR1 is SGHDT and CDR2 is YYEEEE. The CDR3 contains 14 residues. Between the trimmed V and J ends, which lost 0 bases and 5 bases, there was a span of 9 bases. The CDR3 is CASSLGGAHQPQHF. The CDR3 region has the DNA TGTGCCAGCAGCTTGGGGGGGGCCCATCAGCCCCAGCATTTT.

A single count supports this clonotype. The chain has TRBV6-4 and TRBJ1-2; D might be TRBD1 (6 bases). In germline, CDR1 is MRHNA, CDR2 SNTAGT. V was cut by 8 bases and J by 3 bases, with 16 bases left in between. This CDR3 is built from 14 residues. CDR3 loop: CASSRTAADYGYTF. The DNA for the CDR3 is TGTGCCAGCTCCAGGACAGCGGCCGACTATGGCTACACCTTC.

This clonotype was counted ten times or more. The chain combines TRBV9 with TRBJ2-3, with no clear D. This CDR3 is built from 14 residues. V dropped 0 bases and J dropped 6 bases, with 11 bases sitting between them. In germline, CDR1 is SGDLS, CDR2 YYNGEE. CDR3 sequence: CASSVGPVQDTQYF. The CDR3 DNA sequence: TGTGCCAGCAGCGTAGGTCCAGTTCAGGATACGCAGTATTTT.

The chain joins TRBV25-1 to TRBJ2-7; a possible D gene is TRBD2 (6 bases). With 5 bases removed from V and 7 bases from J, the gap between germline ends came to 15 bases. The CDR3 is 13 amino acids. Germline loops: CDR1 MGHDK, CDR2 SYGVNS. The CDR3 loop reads CASSNLLGGEQYF. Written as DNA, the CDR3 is TGTGCCAGCAGTAACCTACTCGGGGGAGAGCAGTACTTC.

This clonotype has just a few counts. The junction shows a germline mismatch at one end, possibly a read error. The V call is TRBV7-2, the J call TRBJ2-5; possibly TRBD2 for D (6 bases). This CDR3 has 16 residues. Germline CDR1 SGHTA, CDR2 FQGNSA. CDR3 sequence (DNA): TGTGCCAGCAGATTAGCAGGGCTAGGACCGGGGGAGTCCCAGTACTTC. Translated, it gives CASRLAGLGPGESQYF.

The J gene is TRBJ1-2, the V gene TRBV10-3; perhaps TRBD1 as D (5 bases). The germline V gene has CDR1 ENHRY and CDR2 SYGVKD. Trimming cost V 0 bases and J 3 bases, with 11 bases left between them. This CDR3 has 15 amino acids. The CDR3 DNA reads TGTGCCATCAGTGAGTCGTACAGGTTAGACTATGGCTACACCTTC. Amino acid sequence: CAISESYRLDYGYTF.

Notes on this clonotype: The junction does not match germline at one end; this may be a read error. The CDR3 DNA sequence: TGTGCCAGCGGTTTAGGGCAGGGTCGTTCGACTTTCTTT. It encodes CASGLGQGRSTFF. This chain links TRBV28 with TRBJ1-1; D may be TRBD1 (5 bases). Germline CDR1 MDHEN, CDR2 SYDVKM. The CDR3 contains 13 residues.

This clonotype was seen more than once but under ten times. As DNA, the CDR3 is TGTGCCAGCAGTTACGGGAGACAGGGGCCCAACACTGAAGCTTTCTTT. Translated, it gives CASSYGRQGPNTEAFF. The J gene is TRBJ1-1, the V gene TRBV6-5, with TRBD1 identical over 8 bases. Germline lookup yields CDR1 MNHEY and CDR2 SVGAGI. The CDR3 consists of 16 residues. Germline trimming cut 2 bases from V and 2 bases from J; bases unmatched to any gene: 7.

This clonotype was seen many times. The CDR3: CSARGGVSDQPQHF. CDR3 bases: TGCAGTGCTAGAGGAGGGGTAAGTGATCAGCCCCAGCATTTT. V gene TRBV20-1 combines with J gene TRBJ1-5; possibly TRBD1 for D (5 bases). Germline lookup yields CDR1 DFQATT and CDR2 SNEGSKA (reference sequence). The V end lost 1 base, the J end lost 5 bases, and 12 bases lay between the germline ends. There are 14 residues in the CDR3.

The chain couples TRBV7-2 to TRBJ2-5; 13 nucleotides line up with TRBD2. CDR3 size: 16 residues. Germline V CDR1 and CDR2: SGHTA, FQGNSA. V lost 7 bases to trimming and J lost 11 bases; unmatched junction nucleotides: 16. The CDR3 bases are TGTGCCAGCACCCTGGGGGGACTAGCGGGGCAAGGCGGGCAGTACTTC. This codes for CASTLGGLAGQGGQYF. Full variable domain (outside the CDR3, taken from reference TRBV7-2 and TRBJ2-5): GAGVSQSPSNKVTEKGKDVELRCDPISGHTALYWYRQSLGQGLEFLIYFQGNSAPDKSGLPSDRFSAERTGGSVSTLTIQRTQQEDSAVYLCASTLGGLAGQGGQYFGPGTRLLVL.

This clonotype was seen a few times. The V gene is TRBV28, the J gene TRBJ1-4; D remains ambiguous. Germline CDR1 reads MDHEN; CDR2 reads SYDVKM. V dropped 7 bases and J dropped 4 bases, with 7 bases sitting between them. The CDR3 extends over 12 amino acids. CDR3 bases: TGTGCCAGCATGCAGAGTAATGAAAAACTGTTTTTT. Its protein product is CASMQSNEKLFF.

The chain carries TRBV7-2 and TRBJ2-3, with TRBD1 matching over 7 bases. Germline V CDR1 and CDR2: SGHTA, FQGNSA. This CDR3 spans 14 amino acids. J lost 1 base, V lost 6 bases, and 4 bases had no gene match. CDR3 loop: CASRPGTGTDTQYF. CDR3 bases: TGTGCCAGCAGGCCCGGGACAGGCACAGATACGCAGTATTTT.

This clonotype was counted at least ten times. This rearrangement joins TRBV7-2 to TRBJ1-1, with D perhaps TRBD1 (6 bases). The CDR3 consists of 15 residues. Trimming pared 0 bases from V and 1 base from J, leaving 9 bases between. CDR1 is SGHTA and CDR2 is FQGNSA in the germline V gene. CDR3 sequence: CASSLAPGANTEAFF. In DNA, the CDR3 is TGTGCCAGCAGCTTAGCGCCGGGGGCGAACACTGAAGCTTTCTTT.

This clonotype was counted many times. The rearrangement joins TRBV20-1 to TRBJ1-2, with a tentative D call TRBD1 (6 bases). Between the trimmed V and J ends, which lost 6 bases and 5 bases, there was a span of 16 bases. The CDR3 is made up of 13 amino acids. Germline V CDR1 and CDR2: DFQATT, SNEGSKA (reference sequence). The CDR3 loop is CSAPPERGYGYTF. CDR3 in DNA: TGCAGTGCCCCGCCGGAGAGGGGGTATGGCTACACCTTC.

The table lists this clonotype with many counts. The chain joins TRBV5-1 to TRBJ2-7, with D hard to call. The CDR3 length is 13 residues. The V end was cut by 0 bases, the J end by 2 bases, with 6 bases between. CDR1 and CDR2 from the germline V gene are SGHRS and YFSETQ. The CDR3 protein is CASSLATTYEQYF. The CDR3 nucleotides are TGCGCCAGCAGCTTGGCGACCACCTACGAGCAGTACTTC.

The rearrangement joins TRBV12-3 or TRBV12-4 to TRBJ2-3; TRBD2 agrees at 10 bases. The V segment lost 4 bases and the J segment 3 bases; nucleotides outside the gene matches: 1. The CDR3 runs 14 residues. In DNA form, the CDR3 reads TGTGCCAGCAGTTATAGCGGGGGGACAGATACGCAGTATTTT. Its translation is CASSYSGGTDTQYF.

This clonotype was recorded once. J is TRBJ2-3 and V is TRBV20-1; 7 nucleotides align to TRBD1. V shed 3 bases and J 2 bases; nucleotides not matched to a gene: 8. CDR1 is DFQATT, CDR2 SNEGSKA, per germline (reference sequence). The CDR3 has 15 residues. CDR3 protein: CSASGLDRLTDTQYF. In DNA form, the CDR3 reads TGCAGTGCTAGCGGACTGGACAGGCTCACAGATACGCAGTATTTT.

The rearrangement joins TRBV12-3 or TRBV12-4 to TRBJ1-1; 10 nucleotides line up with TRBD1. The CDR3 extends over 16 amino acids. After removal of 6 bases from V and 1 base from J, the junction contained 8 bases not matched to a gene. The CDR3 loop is CASRPPGQGQNTEAFF. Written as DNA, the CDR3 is TGTGCCAGCAGACCTCCGGGACAGGGGCAGAACACTGAAGCTTTCTTT.

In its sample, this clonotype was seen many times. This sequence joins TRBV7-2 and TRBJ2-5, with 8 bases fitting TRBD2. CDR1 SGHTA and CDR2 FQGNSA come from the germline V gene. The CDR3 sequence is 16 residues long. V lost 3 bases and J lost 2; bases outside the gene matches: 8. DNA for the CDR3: TGTGCCAGCAGCTTTTGGGGGCGGGGGGAACAAGAGACCCAGTACTTC. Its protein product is CASSFWGRGEQETQYF.

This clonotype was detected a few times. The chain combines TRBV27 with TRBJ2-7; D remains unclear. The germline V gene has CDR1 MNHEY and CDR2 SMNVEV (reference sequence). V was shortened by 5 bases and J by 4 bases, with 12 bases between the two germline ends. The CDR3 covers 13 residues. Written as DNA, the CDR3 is TGTGCCAGCAGTCGGGCCCTTAATTACGAGCAGTACTTC. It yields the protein CASSRALNYEQYF.

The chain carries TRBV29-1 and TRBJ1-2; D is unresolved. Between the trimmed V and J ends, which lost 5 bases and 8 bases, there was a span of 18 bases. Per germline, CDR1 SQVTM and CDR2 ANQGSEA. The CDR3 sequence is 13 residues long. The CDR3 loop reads CSVMAGGMVGYTF. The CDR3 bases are TGCAGCGTTATGGCGGGAGGTATGGTCGGCTACACCTTC.

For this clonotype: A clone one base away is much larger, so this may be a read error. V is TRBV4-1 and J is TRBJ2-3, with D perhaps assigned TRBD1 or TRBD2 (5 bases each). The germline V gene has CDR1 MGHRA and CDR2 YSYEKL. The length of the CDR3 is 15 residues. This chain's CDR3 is CASSQATSGGGTQCF. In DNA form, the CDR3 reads TGCGCCAGCAGCCAAGCTACTAGTGGGGGTGGTACGCAGTGTTTT.

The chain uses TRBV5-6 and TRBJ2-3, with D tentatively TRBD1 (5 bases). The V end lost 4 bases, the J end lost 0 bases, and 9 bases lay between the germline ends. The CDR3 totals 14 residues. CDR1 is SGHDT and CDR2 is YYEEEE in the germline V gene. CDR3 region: CASSADISTDTQYF. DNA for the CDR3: TGTGCCAGCAGCGCGGACATTAGCACAGATACGCAGTATTTT.

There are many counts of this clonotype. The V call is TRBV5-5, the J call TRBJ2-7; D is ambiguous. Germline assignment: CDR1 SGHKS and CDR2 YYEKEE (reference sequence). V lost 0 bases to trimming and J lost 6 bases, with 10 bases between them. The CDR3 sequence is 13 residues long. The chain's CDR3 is CASSLAEVREQYF. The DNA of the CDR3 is TGTGCCAGCAGCTTGGCCGAAGTCCGCGAGCAGTACTTC.

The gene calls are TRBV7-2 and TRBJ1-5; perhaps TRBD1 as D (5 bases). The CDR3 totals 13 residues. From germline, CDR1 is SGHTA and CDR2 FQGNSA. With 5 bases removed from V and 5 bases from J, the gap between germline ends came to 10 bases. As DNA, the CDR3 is TGTGCCAGCAGCGCAGGGTCATATCAGCCCCAGCATTTT. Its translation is CASSAGSYQPQHF. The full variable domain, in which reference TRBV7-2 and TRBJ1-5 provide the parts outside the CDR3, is GAGVSQSPSNKVTEKGKDVELRCDPISGHTALYWYRQSLGQGLEFLIYFQGNSAPDKSGLPSDRFSAERTGGSVSTLTIQRTQQEDSAVYLCASSAGSYQPQHFGDGTRLSIL.